This entry lists 6 T cell receptor beta chains sequenced from one sample in a study of T cell responses to AZD1222 COVID-19 vaccine. The repertoire was sequenced with immunoSEQ multiplex PCR; TCRdb's copy has only in-frame clones and lacks some. This sample yields some 150,000 clones, of which 88% are seen a single time; 4% to 5.5% belongs to the top ten. The sample here was peripheral blood, taken 28 days after the second AZD1222 dose. The source is an adult who received the AZD1222 COVID-19 vaccine.

This rearrangement joins TRBV30 to TRBJ2-5; tentative D call: TRBD1 (5 bases). The CDR3 is 14 residues long. Germline CDR1 reads GTSNPN; CDR2 reads SVGIG (reference sequence). V lost 7 bases, J lost 2 bases, and 17 bases lay in between. In DNA form, the CDR3 reads TGTGCCTCTACGCCCAGGGCGGCACAAGAGACCCAGTACTTC. Its protein is CASTPRAAQETQYF.

V gene TRBV28 combines with J gene TRBJ2-3; D gene unclear. This CDR3 contains 15 residues. The V gene's germline CDR1 is MDHEN and CDR2 SYDVKM. V was cut by 7 bases and J by 2 bases, with 16 bases left in between. The CDR3: CASTSAGLVTDTQYF. The DNA of the CDR3 is TGTGCCAGCACCTCTGCTGGGCTAGTCACAGATACGCAGTATTTT.

The chain has TRBV6-5 and TRBJ1-5, with D hard to call. The V end lost 3 bases, the J end lost 0 bases, and 6 bases lay between the germline ends. The germline CDR1 and CDR2 sequences are MNHEY and SVGAGI. This CDR3 region has 14 residues. The CDR3 protein is CASSYEYSNQPQHF. CDR3 sequence (DNA): TGTGCCAGCAGTTATGAGTATAGCAATCAGCCCCAGCATTTT.

The rearrangement joins TRBV29-1 to TRBJ2-7; 8 nucleotides line up with TRBD2. J was trimmed by 1 base and V by 5 bases; bases with no gene match: 4. The CDR3 totals 13 residues. The germline CDR1 and CDR2 sequences are SQVTM and ANQGSEA. The CDR3 DNA sequence: TGCAGCGTTACCCCTAGCGGGTCCTACGAGCAGTACTTC. This gives the protein CSVTPSGSYEQYF.

This clone appeared once. The rearrangement links TRBV6-5 to TRBJ1-2; a weak D match, TRBD1 (6 bases). The CDR3 is 13 amino acids. Germline V gene sequence: CDR1 MNHEY, CDR2 SVGAGI. Trimming cost V 7 bases and J 4 bases, with 13 bases left between them. The CDR3 is CASISPGAYGYTF. The CDR3 bases are TGTGCCAGCATCTCTCCAGGGGCCTATGGCTACACCTTC.

The V gene is TRBV2, the J gene TRBJ1-5, with D hard to call. There are 13 residues in the CDR3. Looked up from germline, CDR1 is SNHLY and CDR2 is FYNNEI. V was clipped by 8 bases and J by 6 bases, with 14 bases between them. CDR3 coding DNA: TGTGCCAGCGAGGGTTGGGCAGGTCAGCCCCAGCATTTT. Translated: CASEGWAGQPQHF.